This T cell receptor (beta chain) emerged from a study of cytomegalovirus exposure and HLA in healthy donors. Regarding the study as a whole: Cytomegalovirus-associated TCR beta chains were listed, numbering over 150.

Primers: 60 Vbeta forward and 13 Jbeta reverse. The protocol was immunoSEQ multiplex PCR, while the TCRdb copy is restricted to in-frame clones and leaves out a portion. This sample's clone table lists around 130,000 clones. With regard to this clone: Its antigen remains unidentified.

CDR3 length equals 15 residues. Germline V lookup: CDR1 SGHTA, CDR2 FQGNSA. With 2 bases clipped from V and 10 bases from J, the junction kept 9 bases outside the gene matches. This clonotype was sampled from a woman in her thirties or forties in good health and CMV-seronegative. Input material: PBMCs. The genes are TRBV7-2 and TRBJ1-1; 11 bases map to TRBD1. The CDR3 protein is CASSLQPGQGAGAFF. The CDR3 nucleotides are TGTGCCAGCAGCTTACAACCTGGACAGGGGGCAGGAGCTTTCTTT.